This T cell receptor beta chain was observed in a study of blood T cell repertoires in COVID-19 (dated by TCRdb to the early 2020s). Some background on the complete study: Samples from collaborators originated in the United States, Italy and Spain and spanned both the acute and convalescent phases of COVID-19. The material from the prospective study consisted of cDNA or gDNA derived from T cells, B-cell-depleted T cells, or PBMCs. Subjects who had been exposed to COVID-19, were actively infected with it, or had recovered from it provided the deeply sampled blood TCRbeta repertoires that made up the dataset. The repertoires were released in a freely available public database intended as a resource for research on the immune response to SARS-CoV-2. Samples came from the ongoing ImmuneRACE study (first 160 participants) plus 1,254 subjects from 6 global collaborators. A de-identified subject ID, COVID-19 status, age in years and sex were almost always included in the sample metadata. Where available, HLA class I and class II types were taken from metadata supplied by the sample provider and were not determined by assay-based typing. Findings and caveats that apply to the study as a whole: Clinical and demographic metadata were provided uncurated, with the amount varying by source and participant.

Of note for this clone: Its binding antigen is unknown. No much larger clonotype is one base removed from it; base qualities were not supplied.

The immunoSEQ Assay, a bias-controlled multiplex PCR, was used to amplify TCRbeta CDR3 regions from genomic DNA. Per the source publication's procedure: Within the assay, amplification of reference gene primers was used to estimate how many nucleated cells each sample contained. To quantify the absolute abundance of each unique TCRbeta CDR3 rearrangement, sequence reads were collapsed and filtered. Productive Simpson clonality was computed per sample as the square root of Simpson's diversity index over productive rearrangements. This is the immuneACCESS table as TCRdb keeps it, with only in-frame sequences that have V and J called. A part of the clones is gone; compared with another copy, unresolved V genes explain less than half, and the rest is unexplained. The V and J calls and clone size were taken over from that table, and D and trimming were inferred from the DNA. The sample records around 300,000 clones, 80% to 90% of which are singletons. The ten largest account for 8% to 13% of the sample.

Collaborating institutions collected whole blood in K2EDTA tubes following their own protocols. For TCRbeta analysis, collaborator samples were shipped as frozen whole blood, as isolated PBMCs, or as DNA extracted from either sample type. V lost 0 bases and J lost 6 bases, and the count of bases not matched to a germline gene is 9. Spanning cysteine to phenylalanine, the CDR3 consists of 17 amino acids. Just the 51-base CDR3 DNA is kept, in frame starting at base 1. Reading the germline V gene (reference sequence) gives CDR1 LNHNV and CDR2 YYDKDF. This clonotype originated in an older woman with acute or convalescent COVID-19. This sequence uses TRBV15 and TRBJ2-4, with 9 junctional bases fitting TRBD2. The sample taken for sequencing was peripheral blood. The nucleotides are TGTGCCACCAGCAGAGATCCAGGTCTAGCGGGGAGAAACATTCAGTACTTC. Translated, it reads CATSRDPGLAGRNIQYF. Beyond the CDR3, the reference TRBV15 and TRBJ2-4 genes provide the residues; the full variable domain reads: DAMVIQNPRYQVTQFGKPVTLSCSQTLNHNVMYWYQQKSSQAPKLLFHYYDKDFNNEADTPDNFQSRRPNTSFCFLDIRSPGLGDTAMYLCATSRDPGLAGRNIQYFGAGTRLSVL.